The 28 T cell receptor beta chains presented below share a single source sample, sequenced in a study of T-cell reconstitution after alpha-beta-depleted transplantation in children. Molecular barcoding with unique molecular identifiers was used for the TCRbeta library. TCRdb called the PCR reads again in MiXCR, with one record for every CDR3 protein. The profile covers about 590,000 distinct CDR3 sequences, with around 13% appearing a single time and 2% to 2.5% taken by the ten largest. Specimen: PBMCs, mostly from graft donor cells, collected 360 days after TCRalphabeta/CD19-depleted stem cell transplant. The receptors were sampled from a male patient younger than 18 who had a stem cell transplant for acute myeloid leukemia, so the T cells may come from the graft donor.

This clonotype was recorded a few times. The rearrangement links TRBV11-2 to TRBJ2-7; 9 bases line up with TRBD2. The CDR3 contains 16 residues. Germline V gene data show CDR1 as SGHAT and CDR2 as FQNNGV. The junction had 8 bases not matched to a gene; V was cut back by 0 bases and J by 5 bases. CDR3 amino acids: CASSLDGGGRADEQYF. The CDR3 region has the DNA TGTGCCAGCAGCTTAGATGGGGGCGGGAGGGCCGACGAGCAGTACTTC.

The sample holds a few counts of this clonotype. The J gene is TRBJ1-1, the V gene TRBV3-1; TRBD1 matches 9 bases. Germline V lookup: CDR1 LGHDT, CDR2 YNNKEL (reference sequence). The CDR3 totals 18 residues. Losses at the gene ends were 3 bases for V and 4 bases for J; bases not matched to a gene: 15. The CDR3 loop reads CASSQLGILQGAGTEAFF. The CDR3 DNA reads TGTGCCAGCAGCCAGCTAGGTATCCTACAGGGGGCAGGCACTGAAGCTTTCTTT. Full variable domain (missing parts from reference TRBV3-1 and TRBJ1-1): DTAVSQTPKYLVTQMGNDKSIKCEQNLGHDTMYWYKQDSKKFLKIMFSYNNKELIINETVPNRFSPKSPDKAHLNLHINSLELGDSAVYFCASSQLGILQGAGTEAFFGQGTRLTVV.

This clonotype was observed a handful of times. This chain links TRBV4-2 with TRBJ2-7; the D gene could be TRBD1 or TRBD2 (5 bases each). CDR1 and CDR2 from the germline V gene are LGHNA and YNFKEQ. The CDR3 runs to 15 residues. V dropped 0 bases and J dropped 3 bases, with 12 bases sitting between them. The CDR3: CASSQDSGTHYEQYF. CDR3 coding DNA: TGTGCCAGCAGCCAAGACTCCGGGACCCACTACGAGCAGTACTTC.

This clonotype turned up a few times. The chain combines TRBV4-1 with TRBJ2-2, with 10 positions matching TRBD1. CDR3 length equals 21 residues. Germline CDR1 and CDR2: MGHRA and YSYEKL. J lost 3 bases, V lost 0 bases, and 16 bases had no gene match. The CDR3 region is CASSQDRGSWDRGLYTGELFF. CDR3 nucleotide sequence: TGCGCCAGCAGCCAAGATCGGGGTTCCTGGGACAGGGGATTGTACACCGGGGAGCTGTTTTTT.

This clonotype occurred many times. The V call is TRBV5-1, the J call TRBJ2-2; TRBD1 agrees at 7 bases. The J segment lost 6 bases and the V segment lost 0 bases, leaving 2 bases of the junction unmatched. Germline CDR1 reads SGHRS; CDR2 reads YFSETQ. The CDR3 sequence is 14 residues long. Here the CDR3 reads CASSLGQGAGELFF. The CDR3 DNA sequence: TGCGCCAGCAGCTTGGGTCAGGGGGCCGGGGAGCTGTTTTTT. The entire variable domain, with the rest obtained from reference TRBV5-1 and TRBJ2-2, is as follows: KAGVTQTPRYLIKTRGQQVTLSCSPISGHRSVSWYQQTPGQGLQFLFEYFSETQRNKGNFPGRFSGRQFSNSRSEMNVSTLELGDSALYLCASSLGQGAGELFFGEGSRLTVL.

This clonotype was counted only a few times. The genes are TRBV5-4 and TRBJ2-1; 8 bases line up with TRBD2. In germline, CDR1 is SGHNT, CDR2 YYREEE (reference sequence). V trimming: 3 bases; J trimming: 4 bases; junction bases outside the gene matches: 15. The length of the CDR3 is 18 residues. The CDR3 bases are TGTGCCAGCAGCTCCCGATTATCAGCGGGGGAAGTTTACAATGAGCAGTTCTTC. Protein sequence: CASSSRLSAGEVYNEQFF.

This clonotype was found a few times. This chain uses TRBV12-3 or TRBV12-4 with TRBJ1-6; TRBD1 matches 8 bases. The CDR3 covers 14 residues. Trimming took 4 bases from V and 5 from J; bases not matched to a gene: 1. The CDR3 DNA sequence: TGTGCCAGCAGTTCGGGACAGGATAATTCACCCCTCCACTTT. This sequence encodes CASSSGQDNSPLHF.

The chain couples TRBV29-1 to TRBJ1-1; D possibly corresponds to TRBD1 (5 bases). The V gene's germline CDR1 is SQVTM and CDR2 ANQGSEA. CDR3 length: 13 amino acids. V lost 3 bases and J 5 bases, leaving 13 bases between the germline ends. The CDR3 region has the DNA TGCAGCGTTGATCTAGGGGAGGCGACTGAAGCTTTCTTT. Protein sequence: CSVDLGEATEAFF. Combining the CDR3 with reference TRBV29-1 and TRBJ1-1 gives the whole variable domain SAVISQKPSRDICQRGTSLTIQCQVDSQVTMMFWYRQQPGQSLTLIATANQGSEATYESGFVIDKFPISRPNLTFSTLTVSNMSPEDSSIYLCSVDLGEATEAFFGQGTRLTVV.

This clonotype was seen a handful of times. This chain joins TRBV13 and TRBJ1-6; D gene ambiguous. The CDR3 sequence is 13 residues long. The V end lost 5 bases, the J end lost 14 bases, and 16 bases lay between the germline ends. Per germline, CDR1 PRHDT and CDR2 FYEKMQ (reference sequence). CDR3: CASSPSQRATLHF. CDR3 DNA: TGTGCCAGCAGCCCCAGCCAACGCGCAACCCTCCACTTT.

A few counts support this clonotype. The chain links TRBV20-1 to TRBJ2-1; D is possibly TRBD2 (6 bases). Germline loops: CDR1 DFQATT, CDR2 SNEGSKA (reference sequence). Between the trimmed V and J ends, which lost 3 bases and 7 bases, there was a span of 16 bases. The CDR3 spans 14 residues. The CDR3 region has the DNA TGCAGTGCTAGGGTCGGCGGGATAGTGAATGAGCAGTTCTTC. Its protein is CSARVGGIVNEQFF.

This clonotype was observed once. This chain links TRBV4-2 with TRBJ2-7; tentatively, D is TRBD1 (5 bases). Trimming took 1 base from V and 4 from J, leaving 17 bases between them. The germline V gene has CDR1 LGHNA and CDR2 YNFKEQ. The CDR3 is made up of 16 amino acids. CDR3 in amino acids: CASSQGPKINRYEQYF. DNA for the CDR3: TGTGCCAGCAGCCAAGGACCGAAAATTAACAGGTACGAGCAGTACTTC.

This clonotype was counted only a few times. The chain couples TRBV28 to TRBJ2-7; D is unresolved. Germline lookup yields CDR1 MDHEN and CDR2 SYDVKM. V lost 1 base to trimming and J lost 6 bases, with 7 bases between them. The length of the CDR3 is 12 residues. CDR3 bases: TGTGCCAGCAGTTTATCCAGTTTCGAGCAGTACTTC. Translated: CASSLSSFEQYF.

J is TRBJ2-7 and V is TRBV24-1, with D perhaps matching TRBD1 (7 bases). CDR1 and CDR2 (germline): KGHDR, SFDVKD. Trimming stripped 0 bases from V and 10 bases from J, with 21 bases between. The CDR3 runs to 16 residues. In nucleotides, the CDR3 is TGTGCCACCAGTGATTTGGCCCTAGGAGGGGGCGCGATTCAGTACTTC. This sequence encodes CATSDLALGGGAIQYF.

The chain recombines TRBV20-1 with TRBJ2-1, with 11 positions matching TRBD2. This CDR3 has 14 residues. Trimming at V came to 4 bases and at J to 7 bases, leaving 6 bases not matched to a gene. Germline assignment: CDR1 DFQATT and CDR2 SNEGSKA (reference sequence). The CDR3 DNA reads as TGCAGTGCTACAACTAGCGGGAGACGTAATGAGCAGTTCTTC. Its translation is CSATTSGRRNEQFF.

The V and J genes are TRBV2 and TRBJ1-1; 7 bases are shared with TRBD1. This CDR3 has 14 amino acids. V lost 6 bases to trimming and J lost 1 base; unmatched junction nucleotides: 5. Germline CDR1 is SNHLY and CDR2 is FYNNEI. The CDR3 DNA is TGTGCCAGCAGGAGGGGGACAGCGAACACTGAAGCTTTCTTT. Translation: CASRRGTANTEAFF.

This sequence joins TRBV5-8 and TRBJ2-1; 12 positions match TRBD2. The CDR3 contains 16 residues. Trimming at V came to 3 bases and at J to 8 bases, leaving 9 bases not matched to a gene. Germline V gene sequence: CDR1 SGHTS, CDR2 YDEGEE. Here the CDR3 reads CASSSLTSGSTDEQFF. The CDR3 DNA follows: TGTGCCAGCAGCTCCTTGACTAGCGGGAGTACGGATGAGCAGTTCTTC.

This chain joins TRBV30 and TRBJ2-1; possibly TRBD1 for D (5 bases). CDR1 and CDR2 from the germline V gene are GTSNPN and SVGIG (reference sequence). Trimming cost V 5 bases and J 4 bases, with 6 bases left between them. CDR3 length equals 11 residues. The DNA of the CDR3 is TGTGCCTGGTCAGGGTACAATGAGCAGTTCTTC. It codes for CAWSGYNEQFF.

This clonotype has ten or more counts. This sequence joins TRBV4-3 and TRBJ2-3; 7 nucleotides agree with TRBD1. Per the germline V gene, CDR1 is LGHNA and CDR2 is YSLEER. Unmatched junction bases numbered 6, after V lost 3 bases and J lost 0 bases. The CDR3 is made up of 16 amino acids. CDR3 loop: CASSQNRDSSTDTQYF. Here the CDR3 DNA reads TGCGCCAGCAGCCAGAACCGGGACAGTAGCACAGATACGCAGTATTTT.

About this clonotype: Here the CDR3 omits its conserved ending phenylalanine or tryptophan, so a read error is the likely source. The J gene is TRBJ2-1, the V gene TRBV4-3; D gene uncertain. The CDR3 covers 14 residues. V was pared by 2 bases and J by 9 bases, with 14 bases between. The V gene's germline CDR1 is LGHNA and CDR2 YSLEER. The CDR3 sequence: CASSQTRRAGEQFY. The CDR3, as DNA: TGCGCCAGCAGCCAAACCAGACGGGCAGGTGAGCAGTTCTAC.

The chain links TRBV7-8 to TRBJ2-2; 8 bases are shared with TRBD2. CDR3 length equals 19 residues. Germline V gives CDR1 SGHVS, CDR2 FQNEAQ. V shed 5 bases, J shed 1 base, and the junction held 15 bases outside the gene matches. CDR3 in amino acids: CASSRFWGSGMMNTGELFF. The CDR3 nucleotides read TGTGCCAGCAGCCGATTTTGGGGTAGCGGGATGATGAACACCGGGGAGCTGTTTTTT. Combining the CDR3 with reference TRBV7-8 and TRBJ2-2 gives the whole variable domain GAGVSQSPRYKVAKRGQDVALRCDPISGHVSLFWYQQALGQGPEFLTYFQNEAQLDKSGLPSDRFFAERPEGSVSTLKIQRTQQEDSAVYLCASSRFWGSGMMNTGELFFGEGSRLTVL.

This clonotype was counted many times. CDR3 DNA sequence: TGCGCCAGCAGCCAAGATTACGGGGTTAGCGTACATTCCGGGGAGCTGTTTTTT. Its protein is CASSQDYGVSVHSGELFF. V is TRBV4-3 and J is TRBJ2-2; TRBD2 is a possible D gene (5 bases). The CDR3 consists of 18 residues. The V and J ends lost 0 bases and 6 bases respectively, with 20 bases between them. Germline CDR1 reads LGHNA; CDR2 reads YSLEER.

As DNA, the CDR3 is TGCAGTGCTAGAGATCTTAGCGGGAGCTCCTACGAGCAGTACTTC. It encodes CSARDLSGSSYEQYF. The V call is TRBV20-1, the J call TRBJ2-7; TRBD2 agrees at 9 bases. This CDR3 has 15 residues. Germline trimming cut 0 bases from V and 0 bases from J; bases unmatched to any gene: 3. Germline V gene sequence: CDR1 DFQATT, CDR2 SNEGSKA (reference sequence).

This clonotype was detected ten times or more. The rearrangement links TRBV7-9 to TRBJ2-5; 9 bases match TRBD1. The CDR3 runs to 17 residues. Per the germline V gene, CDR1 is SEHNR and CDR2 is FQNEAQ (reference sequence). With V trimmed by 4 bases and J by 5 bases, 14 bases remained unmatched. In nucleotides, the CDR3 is TGTGCCAGCAGCTCCACAACCTGGACAGGGGACAGGGAGACCCAGTACTTC. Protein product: CASSSTTWTGDRETQYF.

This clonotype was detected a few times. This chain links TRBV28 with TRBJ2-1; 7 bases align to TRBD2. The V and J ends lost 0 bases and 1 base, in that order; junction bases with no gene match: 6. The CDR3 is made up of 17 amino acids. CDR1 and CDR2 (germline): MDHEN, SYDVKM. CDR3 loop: CASSLWGSGLSYNEQFF. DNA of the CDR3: TGTGCCAGCAGTTTATGGGGTAGCGGGCTGTCCTACAATGAGCAGTTCTTC. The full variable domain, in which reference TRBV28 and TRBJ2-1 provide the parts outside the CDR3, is DVKVTQSSRYLVKRTGEKVFLECVQDMDHENMFWYRQDPGLGLRLIYFSYDVKMKEKGDIPEGYSVSREKKERFSLILESASTNQTSMYLCASSLWGSGLSYNEQFFGPGTRLTVL.

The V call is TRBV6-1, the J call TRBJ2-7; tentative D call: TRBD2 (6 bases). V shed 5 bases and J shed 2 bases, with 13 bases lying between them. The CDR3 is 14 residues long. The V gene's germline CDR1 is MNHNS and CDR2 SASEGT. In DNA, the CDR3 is TGTGCCAGCAGTCGGGGGACGACTACCTACGAGCAGTACGTC. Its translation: CASSRGTTTYEQYV.

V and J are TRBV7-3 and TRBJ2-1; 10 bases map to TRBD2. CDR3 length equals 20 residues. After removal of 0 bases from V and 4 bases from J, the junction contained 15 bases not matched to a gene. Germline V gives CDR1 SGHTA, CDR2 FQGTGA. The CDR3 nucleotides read TGTGCCAGCAGCTTAACGTTTTCAACCAGCGGGAGGGTAGGATACAATGAGCAGTTCTTC. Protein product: CASSLTFSTSGRVGYNEQFF.

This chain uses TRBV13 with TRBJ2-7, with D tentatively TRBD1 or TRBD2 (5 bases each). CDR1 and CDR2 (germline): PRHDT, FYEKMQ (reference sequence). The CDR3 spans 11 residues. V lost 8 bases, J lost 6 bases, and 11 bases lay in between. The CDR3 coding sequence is TGTGCCAGCGGGACCCTAGCCGAGCAGTACTTC. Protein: CASGTLAEQYF.

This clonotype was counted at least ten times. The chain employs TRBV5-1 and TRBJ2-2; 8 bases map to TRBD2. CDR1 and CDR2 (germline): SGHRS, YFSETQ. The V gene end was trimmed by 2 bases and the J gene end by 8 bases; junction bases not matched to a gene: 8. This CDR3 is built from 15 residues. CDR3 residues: CASSFGAGVGGELFF. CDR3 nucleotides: TGCGCCAGCAGCTTCGGAGCGGGAGTCGGGGGGGAGCTGTTTTTT.